Sequencing of this T cell receptor (beta chain) was carried out in a study of cytomegalovirus exposure and HLA in healthy donors. This PCR relied on a set of 60 Vbeta primers and 13 Jbeta primers. TCRdb's copy holds only in-frame clones and misses some; the assay was immunoSEQ multiplex PCR. The profile shows about 180,000 clones, 82% of them singletons. Study findings and constraints: With further analysis later on, most CMV-associated TCR beta chains appeared HLA-restricted. The study reported that TCR beta sequences accurately predicted HLA-A and HLA-B alleles in most subjects.

This clone appeared a single time. Its antigen is not identified. This TCR came from a man in his forties in good health and CMV-seronegative. The sample consisted of PBMCs.

The CDR3 loop is CASSLVSGSGSYNEQFF. The CDR3 DNA sequence: TGCGCCAGCAGCTTGGTTAGCGGGAGTGGGTCCTACAATGAGCAGTTCTTC. The rearrangement uses TRBV5-1 and TRBJ2-1; TRBD2 matches at 9 bases. CDR3 length equals 17 residues. The germline V gene encodes CDR1 SGHRS and CDR2 YFSETQ. V was clipped by 0 bases and J by 1 base; unmatched bases: 5.